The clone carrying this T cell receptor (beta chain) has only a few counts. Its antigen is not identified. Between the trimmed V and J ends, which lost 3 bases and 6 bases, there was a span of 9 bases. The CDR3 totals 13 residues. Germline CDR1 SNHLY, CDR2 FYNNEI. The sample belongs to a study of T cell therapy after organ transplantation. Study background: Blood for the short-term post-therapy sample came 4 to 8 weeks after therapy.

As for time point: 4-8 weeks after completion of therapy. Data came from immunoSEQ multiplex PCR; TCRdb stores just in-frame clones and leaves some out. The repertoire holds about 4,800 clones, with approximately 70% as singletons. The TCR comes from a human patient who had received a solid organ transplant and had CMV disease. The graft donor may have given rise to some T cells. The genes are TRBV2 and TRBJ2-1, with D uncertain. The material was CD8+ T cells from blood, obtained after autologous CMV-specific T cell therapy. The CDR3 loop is CASSDFGGNEQFF. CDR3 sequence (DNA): TGTGCCAGCAGTGATTTCGGCGGCAATGAGCAGTTCTTC.